A single sample gave rise to the 25 T cell receptor beta chains below, sequenced in a study of T cells in Graves' hyperthyroidism and ophthalmopathy (dated by TCRdb to between 2018 and 2021). The library was prepared using multiplex PCR. The sample was run on an Illumina HiSeq 2000. The TCR beta CDR3 regions were amplified from the RNA transcripts. The TCR CDR3 was subjected to a first round of RT-PCR using the HTBI primer set and the Qiagen OneStep RT-PCR kit. TCRdb applied fastp at Q25 and MiXCR to the public reads, then kept only in-frame beta chains. All rows with the same CDR3 protein become a single entry with the most common DNA and genes. A total of roughly 380,000 distinct CDR3 sequences appear in this sample, 13% of them only once. Around 20% of the sample rests with the top ten. Sequencing was performed on blood. Source of these receptors: a man aged 25 to 40 with Graves' hyperthyroidism that later progressed to Graves' ophthalmopathy.

The V and J genes are TRBV3-1 and TRBJ1-4; 7 nucleotides match TRBD1. Germline V gives CDR1 LGHDT, CDR2 YNNKEL (reference sequence). There are 16 residues in the CDR3. The V segment lost 0 bases and the J segment 8 bases; nucleotides outside the gene matches: 9. The CDR3 DNA sequence: TGTGCCAGCAGCCAAGATGCACAGGGGAGGGGAGAAAAACTGTTTTTT. Protein product: CASSQDAQGRGEKLFF.

This clonotype was seen a few times. The chain carries TRBV9 and TRBJ2-7; 10 positions match TRBD2. The CDR3 is 16 amino acids. V gave up 3 bases and J gave up 0 bases; unmatched junction bases: 6. CDR1 is SGDLS, CDR2 YYNGEE, per germline. The CDR3 DNA reads TGTGCCAGCAGCGGCGGGACTAGCGACCTCTCCTACGAGCAGTACTTC. Translating it yields CASSGGTSDLSYEQYF.

This chain connects TRBV20-1 to TRBJ1-4; D is unclear. Trimming stripped 4 bases from V and 8 bases from J, with 8 bases between. The CDR3 totals 11 residues. Germline V gives CDR1 DFQATT, CDR2 SNEGSKA (reference sequence). The CDR3 reads CSANAPEKLFF. The CDR3 DNA is TGCAGTGCTAATGCGCCGGAAAAACTGTTTTTT.

For this clonotype: A much larger clonotype is one base distant, so this may be a read error. The chain recombines TRBV6-2 or TRBV6-3 with TRBJ2-7, with 15 bases lining up with TRBD2. Germline V gene lookup returns CDR1 MNHEY and CDR2 SVGEGT. This CDR3 is built from 16 residues. CDR3 DNA: TGTGCCAGCGGTTACTCCGGGACTAGCGGGGGGTACGAGCAGTACTTC. It is translated as CASGYSGTSGGYEQYF.

In this sample, this clonotype turned up a few times. The DNA of the CDR3 is TGTGCCAGTAGTCCCTCAACCCGGGACAGGGACCACGAGCAGTACTTC. Its translation is CASSPSTRDRDHEQYF. The chain recombines TRBV19 with TRBJ2-7; TRBD1 matches 9 bases. The CDR3 runs to 16 residues. V was clipped by 5 bases and J by 5 bases; unmatched bases: 13. The V gene's germline CDR1 is LNHDA and CDR2 SQIVND (reference sequence).

This clonotype has a handful of counts. The gene calls are TRBV10-3 and TRBJ2-7; TRBD1 matches 7 bases. Germline trimming cut 8 bases from V and 2 bases from J; bases unmatched to any gene: 9. The V gene's germline CDR1 is ENHRY and CDR2 SYGVKD. The CDR3 covers 14 residues. In nucleotides, the CDR3 is TGTGCCATCCGACAGGGTGGAGACGCCTACGAGCAGTACTTC. This encodes CAIRQGGDAYEQYF.

The chain has TRBV29-1 and TRBJ2-5; TRBD2 aligns across 9 bases. Germline values: CDR1 SQVTM, CDR2 ANQGSEA. V shed 5 bases, J shed 5 bases, and the junction held 12 bases outside the gene matches. The CDR3 runs to 15 residues. CDR3 protein: CSVSGRGGAEETQYF. As DNA, the CDR3 is TGCAGCGTTTCAGGGCGGGGGGGTGCCGAGGAGACCCAGTACTTC. The whole variable domain, filled in from reference TRBV29-1 and TRBJ2-5, reads SAVISQKPSRDICQRGTSLTIQCQVDSQVTMMFWYRQQPGQSLTLIATANQGSEATYESGFVIDKFPISRPNLTFSTLTVSNMSPEDSSIYLCSVSGRGGAEETQYFGPGTRLLVL.

This clonotype was seen ten or more times. V and J are TRBV28 and TRBJ1-4; 7 positions agree with TRBD1. The germline CDR1 and CDR2 sequences are MDHEN and SYDVKM. This CDR3 spans 14 amino acids. Trimming removed 7 bases from V and 5 bases from J; junction bases left unmatched: 7. This CDR3 is CASKPGQLNEKLFF. The CDR3 nucleotides read TGTGCCAGCAAGCCGGGACAGTTGAATGAAAAACTGTTTTTT.

This clonotype was observed a handful of times. The chain has TRBV5-6 and TRBJ1-6; D call uncertain. Per germline, CDR1 SGHDT and CDR2 YYEEEE. Trimming stripped 0 bases from V and 11 bases from J, with 9 bases between. CDR3 size: 13 residues. The CDR3 protein is CASSLASQTPLHF. CDR3 bases: TGTGCCAGCAGCTTGGCCTCACAAACACCCCTCCACTTT.

Worth noting for this clonotype: The junction and the germline gene differ at one end; a read error may be behind it. V is TRBV12-3 or TRBV12-4 and J is TRBJ2-2; D is possibly TRBD2 (5 bases). This CDR3 is 13 amino acids long. In nucleotides, the CDR3 is TGTGCCAGCAGTTTCGGTCAGGACGGGGAGCTGCTTTTT. Its protein is CASSFGQDGELLF.

This clonotype was detected many times. V usage is TRBV5-1 and J usage is TRBJ2-7; 7 bases align to TRBD1. Losses at the gene ends were 0 bases for V and 3 bases for J; bases not matched to a gene: 9. The CDR3 length is 16 residues. The V gene's germline CDR1 is SGHRS and CDR2 YFSETQ. Here the CDR3 DNA reads TGCGCCAGCAGCTTGGTCAGGGGGAGTGGAATCTACGAGCAGTACTTC. Its protein is CASSLVRGSGIYEQYF. The variable domain in full, completed from reference TRBV5-1 and TRBJ2-7, reads KAGVTQTPRYLIKTRGQQVTLSCSPISGHRSVSWYQQTPGQGLQFLFEYFSETQRNKGNFPGRFSGRQFSNSRSEMNVSTLELGDSALYLCASSLVRGSGIYEQYFGPGTRLTVT.

The gene calls are TRBV4-2 and TRBJ1-1; weak D call: TRBD1 (5 bases). V was pared by 4 bases and J by 5 bases, with 17 bases between. Germline V CDR1 and CDR2: LGHNA, YNFKEQ. CDR3 length: 15 amino acids. CDR3 nucleotide sequence: TGTGCCAGCAGCCCAGAGAGGGGAGGCGAGACTGAAGCTTTCTTT. Translation gives CASSPERGGETEAFF.

This sequence joins TRBV7-2 and TRBJ1-5, with 7 bases that match TRBD1. The V segment lost 5 bases and the J segment 5 bases; nucleotides outside the gene matches: 9. CDR1 is SGHTA and CDR2 is FQGNSA in the germline V gene. This CDR3 region has 15 residues. CDR3 sequence (DNA): TGTGCCAGCAGCACAACGACAGGGAGGCATCAGCCCCAGCATTTT. This gives the protein CASSTTTGRHQPQHF.

This clonotype was seen a handful of times. The chain employs TRBV7-6 and TRBJ1-1, with D possibly matching TRBD1 (5 bases). The V end lost 4 bases, the J end lost 6 bases, and 15 bases lay between the germline ends. This CDR3 region has 14 residues. Germline lookup yields CDR1 SGHVS and CDR2 FNYEAQ. In nucleotides, the CDR3 is TGTGCCAGCAGCTCCGGGACGGCCTTTTCTGAAGCTTTCTTT. This codes for CASSSGTAFSEAFF.

This clonotype occurred many times. The rearrangement links TRBV12-3 or TRBV12-4 to TRBJ2-1; 8 positions agree with TRBD2. Trimming at V came to 1 base and at J to 1 base, leaving 3 bases not matched to a gene. This CDR3 comprises 16 residues. The DNA for the CDR3 is TGTGCCAGCAGTTTAGGGGTAGCGGGGTCCTACAATGAGCAGTTCTTC. Amino acids: CASSLGVAGSYNEQFF.

The CDR3 DNA reads TGTGCCAGCAGCACGATTACAGGGACCCAAGAGACCCAGTACTTC. This encodes CASSTITGTQETQYF. The chain employs TRBV11-2 and TRBJ2-5; D is possibly TRBD1 (6 bases). Deletions cut 5 bases from V and 1 base from J, with 14 bases between. From germline, CDR1 is SGHAT and CDR2 FQNNGV. CDR3 length: 15 residues.

In this sample, this clonotype turned up a few times. The CDR3 DNA is TGTGCCAGCAGTTCATTTGCTCAGGGGACACATGAGCAGTTCTTC. This codes for CASSSFAQGTHEQFF. The rearrangement links TRBV28 to TRBJ2-1, with D perhaps TRBD1 (6 bases). CDR3 size: 15 residues. Germline V CDR1 and CDR2: MDHEN, SYDVKM. Trimming stripped 4 bases from V and 8 bases from J, with 18 bases between. Full variable domain (missing parts from reference TRBV28 and TRBJ2-1): DVKVTQSSRYLVKRTGEKVFLECVQDMDHENMFWYRQDPGLGLRLIYFSYDVKMKEKGDIPEGYSVSREKKERFSLILESASTNQTSMYLCASSSFAQGTHEQFFGPGTRLTVL.

This clonotype has ten or more counts. The chain is built from TRBV20-1 and TRBJ2-3, with 8 bases identical to TRBD2. The CDR3 has 15 amino acids. V lost 6 bases to trimming and J lost 0 bases; unmatched junction nucleotides: 8. CDR1 is DFQATT and CDR2 is SNEGSKA in the germline V gene (reference sequence). The CDR3 sequence: CSAPPQRGSTDTQYF. The CDR3 DNA reads as TGCAGTGCCCCCCCTCAGCGGGGGAGCACAGATACGCAGTATTTT.

Ten or more counts support this clonotype. The chain links TRBV30 to TRBJ2-1, with 7 bases lining up with TRBD2. Per the germline V gene, CDR1 is GTSNPN and CDR2 is SVGIG (reference sequence). The V segment lost 5 bases and the J segment 2 bases; nucleotides outside the gene matches: 12. The CDR3 is 16 amino acids. CDR3 sequence reads: CAWATWGGGPYNEQFF. The CDR3 DNA sequence: TGTGCCTGGGCCACTTGGGGGGGGGGACCCTACAATGAGCAGTTCTTC.

This clonotype was detected ten times or more. The chain couples TRBV7-8 to TRBJ1-1; D is perhaps TRBD1 (6 bases). Germline V gene sequence: CDR1 SGHVS, CDR2 FQNEAQ. The CDR3 has 13 residues. Deletions cut 3 bases from V and 5 bases from J, with 10 bases between. The CDR3 nucleotides read TGTGCCAGCAGCTTTGGACAGATGACTGAAGCTTTCTTT. It is translated as CASSFGQMTEAFF.

This chain connects TRBV12-3 or TRBV12-4 to TRBJ2-2; no definite D call. The V and J ends lost 2 bases and 4 bases respectively, with 17 bases between them. The CDR3 has 17 residues. The CDR3, as DNA: TGTGCCAGCAGTTTATCTCCAGGAACCTCAGTCACCGGGGAGCTGTTTTTT. It yields the protein CASSLSPGTSVTGELFF.

The chain is built from TRBV15 and TRBJ2-7; D uncertain. This CDR3 region has 16 residues. V gave up 2 bases and J gave up 0 bases, with 14 bases separating them. Looked up from germline, CDR1 is LNHNV and CDR2 is YYDKDF (reference sequence). The CDR3 sequence is CATSRLSVINSYEQYF. CDR3 bases: TGTGCCACCAGCAGACTCTCGGTGATAAACTCCTACGAGCAGTACTTC.

This clonotype was seen many times. V and J are TRBV5-5 and TRBJ2-5; 8 nucleotides agree with TRBD2. From germline, CDR1 is SGHKS and CDR2 YYEKEE (reference sequence). This CDR3 contains 16 residues. The V gene end was trimmed by 0 bases and the J gene end by 1 base; junction bases not matched to a gene: 5. The CDR3 DNA sequence: TGTGCCAGCAGCTTGGCAGAGCGGGGGTTCCAAGAGACCCAGTACTTC. Translating it yields CASSLAERGFQETQYF. Full variable domain (rest looked up from reference TRBV5-5 and TRBJ2-5): DAGVTQSPTHLIKTRGQQVTLRCSPISGHKSVSWYQQVLGQGPQFIFQYYEKEERGRGNFPDRFSARQFPNYSSELNVNALLLGDSALYLCASSLAERGFQETQYFGPGTRLLVL.

Only a few counts were recorded for this clonotype. The chain recombines TRBV9 with TRBJ1-3; no reliable D call. This CDR3 has 14 amino acids. Trimming shortened V by 2 bases and J by 2 bases, and 8 bases separated the two germline ends. Germline V gives CDR1 SGDLS, CDR2 YYNGEE. The CDR3 DNA reads as TGTGCCAGCAGCGTCGGGGTTGCTGGAAACACCATATATTTT. Translating gives CASSVGVAGNTIYF.

The chain employs TRBV9 and TRBJ2-2; the match to TRBD2 covers 8 bases. After removal of 4 bases from V and 5 bases from J, the junction contained 7 bases not matched to a gene. This CDR3 is built from 15 residues. Germline CDR1 is SGDLS and CDR2 is YYNGEE. This chain's CDR3 is CASSPQRGLTGELFF. The DNA for the CDR3 is TGTGCCAGCAGCCCCCAGCGGGGGCTGACCGGGGAGCTGTTTTTT.